The rows below give T cell receptor beta chains drawn from one sample of a study of regulatory T cells in long-lasting Graves disease. TCRdb re-analysed the multiplex PCR reads in MiXCR, keeping a single row per CDR3 protein. The profile shows some 450,000 distinct CDR3 sequences, about a sixth of them singletons. Separately, the same data were catalogued under a study of T cells in Graves' hyperthyroidism and ophthalmopathy.

Sequencing used peripheral blood mononuclear cells (PBMCs), obtained at new diagnosis, from a patient treated with antithyroid drugs. All receptors come from a woman in her thirties with Graves disease. The CDR3 runs from the conserved cysteine through the conserved F or W. A D gene is named only where the DNA matches it firmly. Clone size is given as once, few, many, or a class for an expanded clone.

J: TRBJ1-2
V: TRBV6-1
length: 13
D: .
size: many
CDR3: CASNAPLTVGYTF
DNA: TGTGCCAGCAATGCACCTCTGACGGTTGGCTACACCTTC

J: TRBJ2-3
V: TRBV7-9
length: 15
D: TRBD2
size: many
CDR3: CASLTQREPTDTQYF
DNA: TGTGCCAGCTTAACCCAGCGGGAGCCGACAGATACGCAGTATTTT

J: TRBJ2-7
V: TRBV24-1
length: 13
D: .
size: many
CDR3: CAKTTETPYEQYF
DNA: TGTGCCAAAACGACAGAAACTCCCTACGAGCAGTACTTC

J: TRBJ2-4
V: TRBV28
length: 13
D: .
size: many
CDR3: CASSLGGPNIQYF
DNA: TGTGCCAGCAGTTTGGGTGGCCCCAACATTCAGTACTTC

J: TRBJ1-2
V: TRBV27
length: 13
D: .
size: many
CDR3: CASSFSGDYGYTF
DNA: TGTGCCAGCAGTTTCTCGGGGGACTATGGCTACACCTTC

J: TRBJ2-7
V: TRBV29-1
length: 13
D: .
size: many
CDR3: CSVEDWGGGEQYF
DNA: TGCAGCGTTGAAGATTGGGGGGGCGGCGAGCAGTACTTC

J: TRBJ2-1
V: TRBV20-1
length: 12
D: .
size: many
CDR3: CSARVSIRGQFF
DNA: TGCAGTGCTAGAGTATCGATCAGGGGGCAGTTCTTC

J: TRBJ1-5
V: TRBV30
length: 17
D: TRBD1
size: many
CDR3: CAWSGTGAGEWHQPQHF
DNA: TGTGCCTGGAGTGGGACAGGGGCCGGAGAATGGCATCAGCCCCAGCATTTT

J: TRBJ2-1
V: TRBV28
length: 15
D: .
size: many
CDR3: CASSLPLAGYNEQFF
DNA: TGTGCCAGCAGTTTGCCCCTAGCTGGGTACAATGAGCAGTTCTTC

J: TRBJ2-1
V: TRBV5-1
length: 16
D: .
size: many
CDR3: CASSHRETSLHNEQFF
DNA: TGCGCCAGCAGCCACCGGGAAACTAGCCTCCACAATGAGCAGTTCTTC

J: TRBJ2-1
V: TRBV6-1
length: 14
D: .
size: many
CDR3: CASNVGRTNNEQFF
DNA: TGTGCCAGCAACGTCGGACGGACGAACAATGAGCAGTTCTTC

J: TRBJ1-5
V: TRBV28
length: 15
D: .
size: many
CDR3: CASIEGRRFGQPQHF
DNA: TGTGCCAGCATAGAAGGACGTCGGTTCGGACAGCCCCAGCATTTT

J: TRBJ2-1
V: TRBV20-1
length: 16
D: TRBD2
size: many
CDR3: CSARAPLAGEFGEQFF
DNA: TGCAGTGCTCGGGCGCCACTAGCGGGAGAGTTTGGTGAGCAGTTCTTC

J: TRBJ1-2
V: TRBV28
length: 15
D: TRBD1
size: many
CDR3: CASSFGTGTNYGYTF
DNA: TGTGCCAGCAGTTTCGGGACAGGGACTAACTATGGCTACACCTTC

J: TRBJ2-2
V: TRBV6-5
length: 18
D: TRBD1
size: many
CDR3: CASSFTMDRADVSGELFF
DNA: TGTGCCAGCAGTTTCACCATGGACAGGGCTGACGTGTCCGGGGAGCTGTTTTTT

J: TRBJ2-6
V: TRBV5-5
length: 16
D: .
size: few
CDR3: CASRAQQGFGANVLTF
DNA: TGTGCCAGCAGAGCCCAACAGGGATTCGGGGCCAACGTCCTGACTTTC

J: TRBJ1-2
V: TRBV6-1
length: 14
D: TRBD1
size: few
CDR3: CASRLQGDNYGYTF
DNA: TGTGCCAGCAGGCTACAGGGGGATAACTATGGCTACACCTTC

J: TRBJ2-1
V: TRBV11-2
length: 15
D: .
size: many
CDR3: CASSSIPSSYNEQFF
DNA: TGTGCCAGCAGCTCGATACCGAGCTCCTACAATGAGCAGTTCTTC